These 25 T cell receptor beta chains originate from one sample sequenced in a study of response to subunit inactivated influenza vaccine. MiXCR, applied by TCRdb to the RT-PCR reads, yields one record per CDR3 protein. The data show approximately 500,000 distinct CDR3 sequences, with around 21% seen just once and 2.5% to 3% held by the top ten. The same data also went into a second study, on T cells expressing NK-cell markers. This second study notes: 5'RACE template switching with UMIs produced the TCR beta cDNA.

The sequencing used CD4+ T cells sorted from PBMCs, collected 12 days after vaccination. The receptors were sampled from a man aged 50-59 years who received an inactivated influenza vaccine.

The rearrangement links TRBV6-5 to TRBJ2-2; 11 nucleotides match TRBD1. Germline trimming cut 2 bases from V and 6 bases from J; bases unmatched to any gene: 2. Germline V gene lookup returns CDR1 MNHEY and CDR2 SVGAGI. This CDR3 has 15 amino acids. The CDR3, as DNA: TGTGCCAGCAGTTACCGGACAGGGGGCCCCGGGGAGCTGTTTTTT. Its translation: CASSYRTGGPGELFF.

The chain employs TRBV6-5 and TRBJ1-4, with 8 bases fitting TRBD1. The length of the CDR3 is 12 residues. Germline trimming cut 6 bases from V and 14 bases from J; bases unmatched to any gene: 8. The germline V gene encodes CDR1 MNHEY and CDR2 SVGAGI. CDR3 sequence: CASSETGDSLFF. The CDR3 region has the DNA TGTGCCAGCAGCGAGACAGGGGATTCGCTGTTTTTT.

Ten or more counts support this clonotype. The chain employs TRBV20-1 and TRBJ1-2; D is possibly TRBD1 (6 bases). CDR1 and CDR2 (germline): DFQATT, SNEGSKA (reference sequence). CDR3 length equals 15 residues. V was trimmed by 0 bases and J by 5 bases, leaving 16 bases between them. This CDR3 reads CSARDAGAGIYGYTF. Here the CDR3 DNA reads TGCAGTGCTAGAGATGCAGGGGCGGGGATTTATGGCTACACCTTC.

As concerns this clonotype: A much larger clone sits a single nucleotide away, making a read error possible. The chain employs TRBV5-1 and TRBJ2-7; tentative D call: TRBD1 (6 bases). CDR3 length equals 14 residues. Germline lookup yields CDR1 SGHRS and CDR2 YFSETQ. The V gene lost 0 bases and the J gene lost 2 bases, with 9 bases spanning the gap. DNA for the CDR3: TGCGCCAGCAGCTTGGACAGGGCCCCCTACGAGCAGTACTTC. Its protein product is CASSLDRAPYEQYF.

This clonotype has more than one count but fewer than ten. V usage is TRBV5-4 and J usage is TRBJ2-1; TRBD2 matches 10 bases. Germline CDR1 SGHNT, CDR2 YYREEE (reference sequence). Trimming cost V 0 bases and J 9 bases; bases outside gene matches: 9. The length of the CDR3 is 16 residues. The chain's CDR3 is CASSLGVPSGGTEQFF. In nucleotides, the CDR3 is TGTGCCAGCAGCTTGGGGGTGCCTAGCGGGGGCACTGAGCAGTTCTTC.

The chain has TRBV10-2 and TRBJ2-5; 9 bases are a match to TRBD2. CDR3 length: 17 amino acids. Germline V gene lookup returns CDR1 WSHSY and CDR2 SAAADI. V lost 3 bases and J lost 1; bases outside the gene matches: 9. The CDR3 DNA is TGCGCCAGCAGTGATCCTCTAGCGGGGTCGTCCCAAGAGACCCAGTACTTC. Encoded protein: CASSDPLAGSSQETQYF.

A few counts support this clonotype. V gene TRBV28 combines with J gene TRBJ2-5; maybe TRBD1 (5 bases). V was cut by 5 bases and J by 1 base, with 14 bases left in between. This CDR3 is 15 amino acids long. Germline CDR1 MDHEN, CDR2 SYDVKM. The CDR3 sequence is CASSALGRSQETQYF. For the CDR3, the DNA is TGTGCCAGCAGTGCACTGGGGCGGTCCCAAGAGACCCAGTACTTC.

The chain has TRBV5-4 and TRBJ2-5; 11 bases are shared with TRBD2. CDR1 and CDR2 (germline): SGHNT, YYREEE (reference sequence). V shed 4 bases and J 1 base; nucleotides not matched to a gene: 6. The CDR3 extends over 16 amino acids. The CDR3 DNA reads TGTGCCAGCAGCATACGACTAGCGGGATTCCAAGAGACCCAGTACTTC. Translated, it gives CASSIRLAGFQETQYF.

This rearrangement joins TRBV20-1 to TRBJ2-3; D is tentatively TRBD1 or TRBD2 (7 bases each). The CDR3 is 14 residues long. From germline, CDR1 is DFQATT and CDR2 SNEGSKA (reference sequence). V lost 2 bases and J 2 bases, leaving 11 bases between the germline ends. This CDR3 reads CSARSGTVTDTQYF. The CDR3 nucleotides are TGCAGTGCTAGAAGCGGGACAGTCACAGATACGCAGTATTTT.

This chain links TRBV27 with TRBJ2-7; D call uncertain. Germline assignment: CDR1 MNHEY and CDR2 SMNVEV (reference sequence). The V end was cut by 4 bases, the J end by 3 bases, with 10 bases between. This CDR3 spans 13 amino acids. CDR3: CASSSSLSYEQYF. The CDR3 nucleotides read TGTGCCAGCAGTTCATCTCTCAGCTACGAGCAGTACTTC.

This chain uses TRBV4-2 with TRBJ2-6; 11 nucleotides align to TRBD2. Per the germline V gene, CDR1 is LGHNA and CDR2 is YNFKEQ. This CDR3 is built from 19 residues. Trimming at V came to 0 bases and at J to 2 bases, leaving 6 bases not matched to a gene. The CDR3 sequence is CASSQDPLAGGTGANVLTF. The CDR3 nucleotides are TGTGCCAGCAGCCAAGATCCCCTAGCGGGGGGAACTGGGGCCAACGTCCTGACTTTC.

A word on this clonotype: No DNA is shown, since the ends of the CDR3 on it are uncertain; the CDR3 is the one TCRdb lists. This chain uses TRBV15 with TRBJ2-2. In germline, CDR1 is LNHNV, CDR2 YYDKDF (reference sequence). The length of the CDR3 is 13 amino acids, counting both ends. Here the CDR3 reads CATSPFGAGELFF.

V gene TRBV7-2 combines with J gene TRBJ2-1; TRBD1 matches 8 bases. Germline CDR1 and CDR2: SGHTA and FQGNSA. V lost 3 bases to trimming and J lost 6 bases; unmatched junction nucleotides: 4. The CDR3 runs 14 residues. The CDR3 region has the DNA TGTGCCAGCAGCTTGAGACAGGGGAGCAATGAGCAGTTCTTC. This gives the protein CASSLRQGSNEQFF.

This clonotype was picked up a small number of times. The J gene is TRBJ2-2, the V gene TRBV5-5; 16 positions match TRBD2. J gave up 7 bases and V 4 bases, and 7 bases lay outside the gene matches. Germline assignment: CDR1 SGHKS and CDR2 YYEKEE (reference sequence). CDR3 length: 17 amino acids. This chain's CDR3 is CASSPGLAGGRHGELFF. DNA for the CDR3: TGTGCCAGCAGCCCGGGACTAGCGGGGGGGCGTCACGGGGAGCTGTTTTTT.

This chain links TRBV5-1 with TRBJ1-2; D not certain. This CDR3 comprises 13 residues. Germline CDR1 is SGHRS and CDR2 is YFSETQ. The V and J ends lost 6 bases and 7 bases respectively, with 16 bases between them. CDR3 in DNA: TGCGCCAGCAACCCCGGGAGAGGGCTTGGCTACACCTTC. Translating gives CASNPGRGLGYTF.

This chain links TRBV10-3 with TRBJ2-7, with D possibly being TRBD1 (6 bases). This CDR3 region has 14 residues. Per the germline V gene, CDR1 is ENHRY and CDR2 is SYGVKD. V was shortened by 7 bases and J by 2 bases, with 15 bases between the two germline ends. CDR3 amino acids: CAITRGGGAYEQYF. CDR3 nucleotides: TGTGCCATCACCAGGGGCGGTGGCGCCTACGAGCAGTACTTC.

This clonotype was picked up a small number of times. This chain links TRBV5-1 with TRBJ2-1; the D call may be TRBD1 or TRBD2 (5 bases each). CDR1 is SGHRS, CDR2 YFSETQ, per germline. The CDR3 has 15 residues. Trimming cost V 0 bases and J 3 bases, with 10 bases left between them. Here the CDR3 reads CASSLEGTGYNEQFF. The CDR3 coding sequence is TGCGCCAGCAGCTTGGAAGGGACGGGCTACAATGAGCAGTTCTTC.

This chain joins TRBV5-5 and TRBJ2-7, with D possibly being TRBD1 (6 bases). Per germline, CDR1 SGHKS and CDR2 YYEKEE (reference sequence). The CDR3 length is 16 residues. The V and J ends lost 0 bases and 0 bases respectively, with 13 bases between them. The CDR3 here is CASSLAPTGPSYEQYF. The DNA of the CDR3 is TGTGCCAGCAGCTTGGCCCCGACAGGACCCTCCTACGAGCAGTACTTC.

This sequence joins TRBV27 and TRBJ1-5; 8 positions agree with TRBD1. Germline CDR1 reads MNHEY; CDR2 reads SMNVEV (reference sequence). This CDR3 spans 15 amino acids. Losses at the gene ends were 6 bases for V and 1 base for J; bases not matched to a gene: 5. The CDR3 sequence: CASRGTGGSNQPQHF. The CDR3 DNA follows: TGTGCCAGCAGGGGAACAGGGGGGAGCAATCAGCCCCAGCATTTT.

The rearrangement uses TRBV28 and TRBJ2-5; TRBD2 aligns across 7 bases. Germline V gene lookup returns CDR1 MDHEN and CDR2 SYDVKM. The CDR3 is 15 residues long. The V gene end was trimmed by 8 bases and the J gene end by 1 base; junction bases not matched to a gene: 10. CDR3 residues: CASGGVGGLQETQYF. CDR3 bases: TGTGCCAGCGGGGGGGTTGGCGGACTCCAAGAGACCCAGTACTTC.

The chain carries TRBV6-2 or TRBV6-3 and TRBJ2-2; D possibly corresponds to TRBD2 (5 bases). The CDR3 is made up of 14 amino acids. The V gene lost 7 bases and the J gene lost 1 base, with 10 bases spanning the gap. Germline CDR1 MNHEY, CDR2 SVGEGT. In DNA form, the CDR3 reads TGTGCCAGCACGGGGAACTGGAACACCGGGGAGCTGTTTTTT. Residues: CASTGNWNTGELFF.

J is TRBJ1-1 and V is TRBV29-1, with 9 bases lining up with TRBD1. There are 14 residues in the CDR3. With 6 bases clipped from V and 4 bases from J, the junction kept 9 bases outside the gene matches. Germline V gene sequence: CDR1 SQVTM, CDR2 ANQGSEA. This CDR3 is CSVNHRGLGTEAFF. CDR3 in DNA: TGCAGCGTGAACCACAGGGGGCTGGGCACTGAAGCTTTCTTT. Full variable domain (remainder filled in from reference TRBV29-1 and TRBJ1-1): SAVISQKPSRDICQRGTSLTIQCQVDSQVTMMFWYRQQPGQSLTLIATANQGSEATYESGFVIDKFPISRPNLTFSTLTVSNMSPEDSSIYLCSVNHRGLGTEAFFGQGTRLTVV.

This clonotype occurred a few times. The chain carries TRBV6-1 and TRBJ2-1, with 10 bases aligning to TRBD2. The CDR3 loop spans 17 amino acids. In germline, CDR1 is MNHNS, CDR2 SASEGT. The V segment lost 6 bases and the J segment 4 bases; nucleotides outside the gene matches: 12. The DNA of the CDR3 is TGTGCCAGCAGCCCAAACCTAGCGGGGGACCGGTACAATGAGCAGTTCTTC. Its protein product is CASSPNLAGDRYNEQFF.

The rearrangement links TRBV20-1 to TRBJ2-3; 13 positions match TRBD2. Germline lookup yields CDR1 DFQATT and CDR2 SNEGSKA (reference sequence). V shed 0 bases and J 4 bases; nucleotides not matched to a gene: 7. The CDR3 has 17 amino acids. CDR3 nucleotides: TGCAGTGCTAGAGACCCCCGGACTAGCGGGGGATCAGATACGCAGTATTTT. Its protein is CSARDPRTSGGSDTQYF.

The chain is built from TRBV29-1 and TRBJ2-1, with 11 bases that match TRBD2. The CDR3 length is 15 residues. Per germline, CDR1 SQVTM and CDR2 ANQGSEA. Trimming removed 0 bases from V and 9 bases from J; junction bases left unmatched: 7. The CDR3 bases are TGCAGCGTTGAAGAGGCACTAGCGGGAGATGGTGAGCAGTTCTTC. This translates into CSVEEALAGDGEQFF.